This record covers a single T cell receptor beta chain. The antigen remains unidentified. Alongside a J-beta primer mix, a sample-barcoded 5' primer served in a second PCR lasting about 7 to 11 cycles. TCRdb passed the 5' RACE reads through MiXCR, listing each CDR3 protein once. The data show about 1 million distinct CDR3 sequences, 45% seen once. The sample originates from a study of blood T cells in healthy people across ages. This CDR3 region has 15 residues. Germline loops: CDR1 SGDLS, CDR2 YYNGEE. General study points: The study lacked donor CMV status, which possibly confounded expanded clonotype changes.

The rearrangement joins TRBV9 to TRBJ2-5, with no clear D. The tail of the sequence fits TRBJ2-7 better, so the J call may be wrong. Sequencing was performed on blood. The origin of this receptor is a woman between 55 and 75 years old in good health. The CDR3 region has the DNA TGTGCCAGCAGCGTAGAAGGACGGCCTCCCGACGAGCAGTACTTC. Its translation is CASSVEGRPPDEQYF.